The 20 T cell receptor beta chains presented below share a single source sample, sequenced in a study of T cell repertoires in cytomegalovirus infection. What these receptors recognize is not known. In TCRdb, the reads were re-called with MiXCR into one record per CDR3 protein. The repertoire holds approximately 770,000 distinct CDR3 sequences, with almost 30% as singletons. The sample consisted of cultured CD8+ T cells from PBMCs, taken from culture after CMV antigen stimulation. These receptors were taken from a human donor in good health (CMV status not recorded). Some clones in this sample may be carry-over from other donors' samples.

The CDR3 here is CASSYSYAGGLGNEQFF. The CDR3 DNA reads as TGTGCCAGCAGTTACTCCTACGCGGGGGGGCTGGGGAATGAGCAGTTCTTC. The chain is built from TRBV6-6 and TRBJ2-1; 9 nucleotides line up with TRBD2. The CDR3 extends over 17 amino acids. The germline V gene has CDR1 MNHNY and CDR2 SVGAGI (reference sequence). Germline trimming cut 0 bases from V and 7 bases from J; bases unmatched to any gene: 10.

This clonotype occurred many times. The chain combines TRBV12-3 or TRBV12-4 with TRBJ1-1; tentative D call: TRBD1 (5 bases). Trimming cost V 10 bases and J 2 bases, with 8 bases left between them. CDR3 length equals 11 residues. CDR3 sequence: CAIDRNTEAFF. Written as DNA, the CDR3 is TGTGCCATCGACAGAAACACTGAAGCTTTCTTT.

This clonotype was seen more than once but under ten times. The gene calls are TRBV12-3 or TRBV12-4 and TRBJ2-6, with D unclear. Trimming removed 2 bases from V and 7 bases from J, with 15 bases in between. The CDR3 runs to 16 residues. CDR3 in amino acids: CASSLLTELRANVLTF. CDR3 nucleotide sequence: TGTGCCAGCAGTTTATTAACCGAGCTCCGAGCCAACGTCCTGACTTTC.

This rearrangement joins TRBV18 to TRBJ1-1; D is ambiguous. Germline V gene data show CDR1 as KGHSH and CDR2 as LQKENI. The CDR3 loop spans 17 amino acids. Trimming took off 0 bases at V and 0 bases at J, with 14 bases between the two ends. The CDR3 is CASSPPREIGVNTEAFF. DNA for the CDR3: TGTGCCAGCTCACCACCCCGGGAGATCGGGGTGAACACTGAAGCTTTCTTT.

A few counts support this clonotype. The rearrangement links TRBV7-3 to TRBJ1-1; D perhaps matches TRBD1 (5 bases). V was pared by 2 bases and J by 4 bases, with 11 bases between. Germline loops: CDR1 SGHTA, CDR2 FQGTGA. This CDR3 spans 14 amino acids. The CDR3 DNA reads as TGTGCCAGCAGCTTATCCAGGGACGCCACTGAAGCTTTCTTT. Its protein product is CASSLSRDATEAFF.

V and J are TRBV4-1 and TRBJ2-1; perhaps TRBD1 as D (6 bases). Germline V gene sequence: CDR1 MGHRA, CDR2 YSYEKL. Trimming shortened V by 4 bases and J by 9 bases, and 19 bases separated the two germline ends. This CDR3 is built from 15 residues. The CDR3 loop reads CASSPKSTGSTEQFF. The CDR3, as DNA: TGCGCCAGCAGCCCAAAATCTACAGGGAGCACTGAGCAGTTCTTC.

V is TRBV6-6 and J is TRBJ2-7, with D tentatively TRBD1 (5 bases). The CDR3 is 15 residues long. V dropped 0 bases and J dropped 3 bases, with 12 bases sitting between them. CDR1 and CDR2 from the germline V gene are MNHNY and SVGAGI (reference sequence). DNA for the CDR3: TGTGCCAGCAGTTACTCGAGCGCAGGGATCTACGAGCAGTACGTC. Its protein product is CASSYSSAGIYEQYV.

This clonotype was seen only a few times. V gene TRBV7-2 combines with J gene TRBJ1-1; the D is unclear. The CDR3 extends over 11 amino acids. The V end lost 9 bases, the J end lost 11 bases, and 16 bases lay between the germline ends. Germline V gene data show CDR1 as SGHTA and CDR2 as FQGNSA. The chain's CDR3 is CASWGGPQAFF. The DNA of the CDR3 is TGTGCCAGTTGGGGTGGTCCCCAGGCTTTCTTT.

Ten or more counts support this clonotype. The CDR3 sequence is CASSLDPTGGRETQYF. In DNA, the CDR3 is TGTGCCAGCAGCTTAGACCCGACGGGGGGGCGGGAGACCCAGTACTTC. V and J are TRBV7-2 and TRBJ2-5, with 8 bases aligning to TRBD2. V shed 1 base and J 5 bases; nucleotides not matched to a gene: 9. The CDR3 extends over 16 amino acids. Germline-derived CDR1 and CDR2 are SGHTA and FQGNSA.

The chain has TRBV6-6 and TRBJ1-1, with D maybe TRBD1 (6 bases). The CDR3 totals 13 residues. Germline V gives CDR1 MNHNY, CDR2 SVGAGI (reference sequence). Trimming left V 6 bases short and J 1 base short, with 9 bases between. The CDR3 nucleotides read TGTGCCAGCAGGTGGACAGCGAACACTGAAGCTTTCTTT. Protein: CASRWTANTEAFF.

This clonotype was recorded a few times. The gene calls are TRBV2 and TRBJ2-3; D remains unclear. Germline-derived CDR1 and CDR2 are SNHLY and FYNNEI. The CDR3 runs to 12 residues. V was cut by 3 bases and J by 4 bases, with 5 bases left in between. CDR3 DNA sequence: TGTGCCAGCAGTGATTGGGCAGATACGCAGTATTTT. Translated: CASSDWADTQYF.

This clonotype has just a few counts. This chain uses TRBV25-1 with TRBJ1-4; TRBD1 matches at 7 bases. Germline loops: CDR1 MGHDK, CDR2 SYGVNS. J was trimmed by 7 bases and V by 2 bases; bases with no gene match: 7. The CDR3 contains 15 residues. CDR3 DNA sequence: TGTGCCAGCAGTGAAATCTACAGGGGTTTTGAAAAACTGTTTTTT. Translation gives CASSEIYRGFEKLFF.

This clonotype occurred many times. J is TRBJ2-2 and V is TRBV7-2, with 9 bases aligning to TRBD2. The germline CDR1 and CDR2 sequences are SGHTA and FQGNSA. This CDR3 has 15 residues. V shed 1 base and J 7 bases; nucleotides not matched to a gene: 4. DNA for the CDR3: TGTGCCAGCAGCTTAGGCGGGGGGGTTGGCGGGGAGCTGTTTTTT. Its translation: CASSLGGGVGGELFF. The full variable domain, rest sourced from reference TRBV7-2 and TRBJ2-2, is GAGVSQSPSNKVTEKGKDVELRCDPISGHTALYWYRQSLGQGLEFLIYFQGNSAPDKSGLPSDRFSAERTGGSVSTLTIQRTQQEDSAVYLCASSLGGGVGGELFFGEGSRLTVL.

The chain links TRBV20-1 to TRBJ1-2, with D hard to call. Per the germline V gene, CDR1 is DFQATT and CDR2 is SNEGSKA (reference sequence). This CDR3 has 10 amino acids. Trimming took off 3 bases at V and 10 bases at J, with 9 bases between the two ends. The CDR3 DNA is TGCAGTGCTAGCGGCCACGCCTACACCTTC. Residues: CSASGHAYTF.

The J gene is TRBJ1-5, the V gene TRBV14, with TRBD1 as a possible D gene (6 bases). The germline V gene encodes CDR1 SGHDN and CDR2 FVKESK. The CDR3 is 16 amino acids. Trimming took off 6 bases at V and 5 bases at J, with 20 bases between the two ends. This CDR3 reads CASRLMSGTTYQPQHF. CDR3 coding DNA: TGTGCCAGCAGGCTTATGTCCGGGACAACTTATCAGCCCCAGCATTTT.

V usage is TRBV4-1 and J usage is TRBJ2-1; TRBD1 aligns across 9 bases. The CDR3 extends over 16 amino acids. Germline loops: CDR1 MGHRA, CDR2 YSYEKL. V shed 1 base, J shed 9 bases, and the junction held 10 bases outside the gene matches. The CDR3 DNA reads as TGCGCCAGCAGCCAAGCCCCGGGACAGGGCGACGGTGAGCAGTTCTTC. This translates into CASSQAPGQGDGEQFF.

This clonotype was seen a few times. Here the CDR3 reads CASSLGVEDPNYGYTF. The CDR3 coding sequence is TGTGCCAGCAGCCTGGGGGTGGAGGACCCCAACTATGGCTACACCTTC. This chain joins TRBV7-9 and TRBJ1-2, with a tentative D call TRBD1 (5 bases). The CDR3 extends over 16 amino acids. The germline CDR1 and CDR2 sequences are SEHNR and FQNEAQ (reference sequence). The V and J ends lost 5 bases and 2 bases respectively, with 18 bases between them.

CDR3 protein: CATSRRQAPYNEQFF. CDR3 sequence (DNA): TGTGCCACCAGCAGAAGACAGGCCCCCTACAATGAGCAGTTCTTC. This chain links TRBV15 with TRBJ2-1, with a possible D match to TRBD1 (6 bases). Trimming removed 2 bases from V and 2 bases from J, with 10 bases in between. From germline, CDR1 is LNHNV and CDR2 YYDKDF (reference sequence). The CDR3 has 15 residues.

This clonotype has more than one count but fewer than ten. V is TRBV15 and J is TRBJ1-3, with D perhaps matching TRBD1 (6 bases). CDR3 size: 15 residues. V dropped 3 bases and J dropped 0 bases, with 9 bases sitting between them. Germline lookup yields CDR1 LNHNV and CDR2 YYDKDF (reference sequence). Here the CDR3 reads CATSSHRDSGNTIYF. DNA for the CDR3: TGTGCCACCAGCAGCCACAGGGACTCTGGAAACACCATATATTTT. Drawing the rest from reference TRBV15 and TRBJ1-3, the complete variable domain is DAMVIQNPRYQVTQFGKPVTLSCSQTLNHNVMYWYQQKSSQAPKLLFHYYDKDFNNEADTPDNFQSRRPNTSFCFLDIRSPGLGDTAMYLCATSSHRDSGNTIYFGEGSWLTVV.

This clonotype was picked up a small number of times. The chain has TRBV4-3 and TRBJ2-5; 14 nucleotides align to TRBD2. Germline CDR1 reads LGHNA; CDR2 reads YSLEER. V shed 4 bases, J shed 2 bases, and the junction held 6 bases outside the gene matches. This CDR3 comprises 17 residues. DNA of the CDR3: TGCGCCAGCAGCCTCGGACTAGCGGGGGGTGTGCAAGAGACCCAGTACTTC. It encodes CASSLGLAGGVQETQYF.